The 18 T cell receptor beta chains in this list originate from one sample, sequenced in a study of human T cells and chemical hapten exposure. Time point meaning: healthy volunteer bleed at 2 weeks. Total RNA was isolated from unfractionated whole blood. TCRdb recomputed calls from the RACE reads with MiXCR, one row per CDR3 protein. The sample has around 130,000 distinct CDR3 sequences; approximately 9.5% are singletons. Material for sequencing was whole blood. Source of these receptors: a male donor in good health. Some clones in this sample may be carry-over from other donors' samples.

This clonotype showed up many times. This chain connects TRBV20-1 to TRBJ2-5, with 7 bases fitting TRBD2. J lost 5 bases, V lost 2 bases, and 5 bases had no gene match. Germline-derived CDR1 and CDR2 are DFQATT and SNEGSKA (reference sequence). This CDR3 contains 13 residues. CDR3 bases: TGCAGTGCTAGATCGGGGACTATGGAGACCCAGTACTTC. It encodes CSARSGTMETQYF.

A few counts support this clonotype. This chain uses TRBV12-5 with TRBJ1-2; 8 bases are shared with TRBD1. The CDR3 has 15 residues. The germline V gene encodes CDR1 LGHNT and CDR2 FRNRAP. Trimming at V came to 3 bases and at J to 7 bases, leaving 10 bases not matched to a gene. The CDR3 region has the DNA TGTGCTAGTGGTTTAGGACAGGGAAGGTCAGGTGGCTACACCTTC. Residues: CASGLGQGRSGGYTF.

This clonotype was picked up many times. This chain uses TRBV5-1 with TRBJ2-7; D is perhaps TRBD1 (6 bases). Germline lookup yields CDR1 SGHRS and CDR2 YFSETQ. The CDR3 consists of 15 residues. Trimming cost V 3 bases and J 2 bases, with 15 bases left between them. In DNA form, the CDR3 reads TGCGCCAGCAGCTACCGGGACACCCTTACCTACGAGCAGTACTTC. Its protein product is CASSYRDTLTYEQYF.

This clonotype was picked up a small number of times. J is TRBJ2-1 and V is TRBV7-6, with no clear D. Per germline, CDR1 SGHVS and CDR2 FNYEAQ. Deletions cut 2 bases from V and 8 bases from J, with 7 bases between. The CDR3 sequence is 12 residues long. The CDR3 reads CASSLILHEQFF. The CDR3, as DNA: TGTGCCAGCAGCTTAATCCTCCATGAGCAGTTCTTC. The full variable domain, in which reference TRBV7-6 and TRBJ2-1 provide the parts outside the CDR3, is GAGVSQSPRYKVTKRGQDVALRCDPISGHVSLYWYRQALGQGPEFLTYFNYEAQQDKSGLPNDRFSAERPEGSISTLTIQRTEQRDSAMYRCASSLILHEQFFGPGTRLTVL.

This clonotype was observed a few times. J is TRBJ2-6 and V is TRBV12-3 or TRBV12-4; TRBD1 aligns across 10 bases. There are 17 residues in the CDR3. The junction had 1 base not matched to a gene; V was cut back by 1 base and J by 1 base. DNA for the CDR3: TGTGCCAGCAGTTTAGGACAGGGGGCTTCTGGGGCCAACGTCCTGACTTTC. It specifies CASSLGQGASGANVLTF.

Turning to this clonotype: A read error is possible here, since a much larger clone lies one base away. CDR3 in DNA: TGCAGTACCACCGAGGACAGGGCTGCCTACGAGCAGTACTTC. Residues: CSTTEDRAAYEQYF. The chain joins TRBV20-1 to TRBJ2-7; 8 bases are shared with TRBD1. V gave up 8 bases and J gave up 2 bases; unmatched junction bases: 11. Germline CDR1 is DFQATT and CDR2 is SNEGSKA (reference sequence). The CDR3 runs 14 residues.

The chain recombines TRBV2 with TRBJ2-3; 10 bases agree with TRBD2. The CDR3 is made up of 15 amino acids. Germline V gene sequence: CDR1 SNHLY, CDR2 FYNNEI. V lost 5 bases to trimming and J lost 6 bases; unmatched junction nucleotides: 8. CDR3 DNA: TGTGCCAGCAGTAAGACTAGCGGGCCCTCGGATACGCAGTATTTT. It encodes CASSKTSGPSDTQYF.

The chain joins TRBV6-6 to TRBJ2-1, with D perhaps given as TRBD1 or TRBD2 (5 bases each). Trimming stripped 1 base from V and 0 bases from J, with 10 bases between. The CDR3 extends over 16 amino acids. Germline assignment: CDR1 MNHNY and CDR2 SVGAGI (reference sequence). The CDR3 nucleotides are TGTGCCAGCAGTTACTTTGCAGGGAGCTCCTACAATGAGCAGTTCTTC. This encodes CASSYFAGSSYNEQFF.

The V and J genes are TRBV5-1 and TRBJ2-7; 7 nucleotides align to TRBD1. Germline CDR1 reads SGHRS; CDR2 reads YFSETQ. There are 15 residues in the CDR3. The J segment lost 5 bases and the V segment lost 4 bases, leaving 12 bases of the junction unmatched. CDR3 region: CASSLSLDRRDEQYF. CDR3 in DNA: TGCGCCAGCAGCCTTAGCCTGGACAGGCGCGACGAGCAGTACTTC.

There are a few counts of this clonotype. The V call is TRBV4-1, the J call TRBJ1-3, with D possibly TRBD1 on 5 matching bases. The V and J ends lost 9 bases and 4 bases respectively, with 13 bases between them. CDR3 size: 13 residues. Germline CDR1 MGHRA, CDR2 YSYEKL. The CDR3 DNA sequence: TGCGCCAGTAGGGACGCACCAGGAAACACCATATATTTT. Translation gives CASRDAPGNTIYF.

This clonotype was seen many times. The V call is TRBV9, the J call TRBJ2-2; D is unclear. Germline loops: CDR1 SGDLS, CDR2 YYNGEE. CDR3 length: 13 amino acids. V was trimmed by 0 bases and J by 4 bases, leaving 4 bases between them. CDR3 protein: CASSVEGTGELFF. The CDR3 DNA is TGTGCCAGCAGCGTAGAGGGCACCGGGGAGCTGTTTTTT.

This clonotype was picked up one time. Just one base apart from a much larger clone, this may be a read error. This chain joins TRBV11-3 and TRBJ2-1; TRBD1 matches 7 bases. CDR1 and CDR2 from the germline V gene are SGHNT and YENEEA. CDR3 length equals 14 residues. The CDR3 coding sequence is TGTGCCAGCAGCTTAGCGTCAGGGGGTGGTGAGCAGCTCTTC. Protein product: CASSLASGGGEQLF.

This clonotype has a handful of counts. In DNA, the CDR3 is TGCGCCAGCAGCCAAGATACCGGACTAGCGACTGAGCAGTTCTTC. Protein: CASSQDTGLATEQFF. The V and J genes are TRBV4-1 and TRBJ2-1, with TRBD2 identical over 9 bases. This CDR3 contains 15 residues. From germline, CDR1 is MGHRA and CDR2 YSYEKL. With V trimmed by 0 bases and J by 9 bases, 6 bases remained unmatched.

This clonotype showed up many times. The chain has TRBV10-3 and TRBJ2-1; the match to TRBD1 covers 9 bases. With 8 bases clipped from V and 4 bases from J, the junction kept 3 bases outside the gene matches. This CDR3 region has 13 residues. CDR1 and CDR2 (germline): ENHRY, SYGVKD. This CDR3 reads CAIRDREYNEQFF. The CDR3 nucleotides read TGTGCCATCCGGGACAGGGAGTACAATGAGCAGTTCTTC.

This clonotype was seen more than once but under ten times. V gene TRBV10-3 combines with J gene TRBJ1-4; no firm D call. Germline CDR1 ENHRY, CDR2 SYGVKD. V gave up 3 bases and J gave up 2 bases, with 1 base separating them. This CDR3 contains 12 residues. CDR3 nucleotide sequence: TGTGCCATCAGTGACACTAATGAAAAACTGTTTTTT. This translates into CAISDTNEKLFF.

This chain connects TRBV2 to TRBJ1-2; D gene unclear. V lost 2 bases and J lost 0, with 4 bases in between. Germline V gives CDR1 SNHLY, CDR2 FYNNEI. The CDR3 is made up of 13 amino acids. The CDR3 sequence is CASSEPPNYGYTF. CDR3 in DNA: TGTGCCAGCAGTGAACCCCCTAACTATGGCTACACCTTC.

This clonotype was observed at least ten times. V usage is TRBV14 and J usage is TRBJ1-2; unclear D gene. Germline V gene data show CDR1 as SGHDN and CDR2 as FVKESK. V was trimmed by 3 bases and J by 4 bases, leaving 9 bases between them. The CDR3 is 13 amino acids. The DNA of the CDR3 is TGTGCCAGCAGCCAGTCAGGACTCTATGGCTACACCTTC. Translation: CASSQSGLYGYTF.

This clonotype occurred a few times. The V call is TRBV12-3 or TRBV12-4, the J call TRBJ2-1; D perhaps matches TRBD1 (6 bases). Trimming cost V 7 bases and J 2 bases, with 12 bases left between them. CDR3 length: 14 amino acids. The DNA of the CDR3 is TGTGCCAGCAAACAACAGGGTCCCTACAATGAGCAGTTCTTC. It specifies CASKQQGPYNEQFF.